This T cell receptor beta chain was sequenced during a study of T cells in Graves' hyperthyroidism and ophthalmopathy. From RNA transcripts, TCR beta CDR3 regions were amplified. Initially, a first-round RT-PCR of the TCR CDR3 employed the HTBI primer set. TCRdb re-called the multiplex PCR reads through MiXCR, storing one row per CDR3 protein. The table lists hundreds of thousands of distinct CDR3 sequences, around 13% of them singletons. V lost 9 bases, J lost 1 base, and 19 bases lay in between. The CDR3 is made up of 16 amino acids. Germline CDR1 reads LNHDA; CDR2 reads SQIVND (reference sequence).

The sequence derives from a woman between 50 and 59 years old with Graves' ophthalmopathy. The specimen was blood. The chain links TRBV19 to TRBJ2-4, with D maybe TRBD2 (6 bases). The chain's CDR3 is CASRGEVGPAKNIQYF. The DNA of the CDR3 is TGTGCCAGCAGAGGGGAGGTGGGACCCGCCAAAAACATTCAGTACTTC.